This TCR beta chain was sequenced in a study of blood T cell repertoires in COVID-19. Overall study context: Samples of COVID-19 (acute and convalescent) were obtained from the United States, Italy and Spain. Sample material is recorded as cDNA or gDNA derived from T cells, B-cell-depleted T cells, or PBMCs.

The CDR3 loop spans 14 amino acids. Per the germline V gene, CDR1 is SGHKS and CDR2 is YYEKEE (reference sequence). Trimming took 5 bases from V and 5 from J; bases not matched to a gene: 9. Original handling: Estimates of nucleated cell counts were drawn from the amplification of reference gene primers. Using immunoSEQ multiplex PCR, the repertoire was profiled, and TCRdb retains in-frame clones only, with some absent. The V and J calls and clone size come from that table; D and trimming were worked out from the DNA. Among 65,000 or so clones listed, approximately 80% were seen once. The sequence derives from a human donor in a cohort sampled during active COVID-19. The sequenced sample was peripheral blood. The chain carries TRBV5-5 and TRBJ1-2; TRBD1 matches at 7 bases. CDR3 sequence: CASSIVTGRYGYTF. For the CDR3, the DNA is TGTGCCAGCAGTATAGTGACAGGGCGATATGGCTACACCTTC.